This T cell receptor (beta chain) is drawn from a study of blood T cells in healthy people across ages. Study results and limitations: A roughly linear age-dependent decrease characterized TCR beta diversity per million T cells.

The germline CDR1 and CDR2 sequences are SGHDN and FVKESK. The CDR3 runs to 13 residues. Through a sample-barcoded 5' primer and a J-beta primer mix, a second PCR was run for roughly 6 to 12 cycles. TCRdb used MiXCR to reprocess the 5' RACE reads, holding one entry per CDR3 protein. Found here are more than 700,000 distinct CDR3 sequences, about 55% of them singletons; the top ten hold under 50%. It was around 9 milliliters of peripheral blood that were drawn from each donor. Only a few counts were recorded for this clonotype. What it binds is not known. The sequence came from a man older than 75 in good health. The specimen was blood. The rearrangement uses TRBV14 and TRBJ2-5; D is undetermined. The J call may not be correct, given that the DNA end is closer to TRBJ2-7. The CDR3 reads CASSQSLANEQYF. The CDR3 DNA sequence: TGTGCCAGCAGCCAATCGCTTGCCAACGAGCAGTACTTC.